This T cell receptor beta chain emerged from a study of cytomegalovirus exposure and HLA in healthy donors. General study findings and limits: In vitro work confirmed that a few CMV-associated chains recognize CMV antigens. The study listed 164 cytomegalovirus-associated TCR beta chains. The tendency of first-cohort TCR clusters to co-occur in the 120 or so validation repertoires was the finding of a later analysis.

Profiling relied on immunoSEQ multiplex PCR, and the TCRdb table lists in-frame clones only, not all of them. The sample holds approximately 56,000 clones, more than 90% seen once. To note about this clone: What it binds is unknown.

The donors were members of the validation cohort comprising about 130 subjects, separate from the approximately 700-subject first cohort. The CDR3 loop spans 14 amino acids. V lost 4 bases to trimming and J lost 2 bases; unmatched junction nucleotides: 4. Per the germline V gene, CDR1 is ENHRY and CDR2 is SYGVKD. The clonotype comes from a man aged 18 to 29 in good health and CMV-seronegative. Sequencing input: PBMCs. This chain joins TRBV10-3 and TRBJ2-5; 7 bases match TRBD1. CDR3 amino acids: CAISVRQGQETQYF. The CDR3 bases are TGTGCCATCAGTGTGAGACAGGGTCAAGAGACCCAGTACTTC.